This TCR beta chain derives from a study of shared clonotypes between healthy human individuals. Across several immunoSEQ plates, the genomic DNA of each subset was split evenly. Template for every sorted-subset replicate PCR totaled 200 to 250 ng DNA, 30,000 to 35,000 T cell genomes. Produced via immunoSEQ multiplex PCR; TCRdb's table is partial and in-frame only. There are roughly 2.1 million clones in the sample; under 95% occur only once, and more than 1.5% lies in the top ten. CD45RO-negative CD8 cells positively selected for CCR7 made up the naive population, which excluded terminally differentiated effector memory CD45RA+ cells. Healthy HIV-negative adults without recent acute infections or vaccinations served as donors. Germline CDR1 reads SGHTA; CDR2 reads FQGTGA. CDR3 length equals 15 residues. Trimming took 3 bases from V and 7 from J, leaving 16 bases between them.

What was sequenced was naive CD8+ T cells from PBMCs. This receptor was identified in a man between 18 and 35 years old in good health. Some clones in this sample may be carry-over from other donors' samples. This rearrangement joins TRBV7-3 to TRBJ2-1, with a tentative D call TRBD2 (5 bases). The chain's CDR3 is CASSFSVGGINEQFF. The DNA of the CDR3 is TGTGCCAGCAGCTTTTCTGTCGGAGGAATTAATGAGCAGTTCTTC.